Listed below are T cell receptor beta chains from one sample, sequenced in a study of shared clonotypes between healthy human individuals. Profiled with immunoSEQ multiplex PCR; TCRdb holds only in-frame clones, not every one. The sample gives around 2.1 million clones, approximately 94% of which show up once; over 1.5% is in the top ten. The sample was naive CD8+ T cells from PBMCs. The receptors stem from a man between 18 and 29 years old in good health. Some clones in this sample may be carry-over from other donors' samples. Each CDR3 is given with its conserved first and last residue. The D gene is left open where the match is weak. Some rows mark clone size as missing; the rest say once, few, many or name a class of expanded clone.

J gene: TRBJ2-1
V gene: TRBV7-3
clone size: -
D gene: TRBD2
CDR3 DNA: TGTGCCAGCAGCTCACCGACTAGCGGGACCTTTGGAAACAATGAGCAGTTCTTC
CDR3 protein: CASSSPTSGTFGNNEQFF

J gene: TRBJ2-7
V gene: TRBV15
clone size: -
D gene: TRBD1
CDR3 DNA: TGTGCCACCAGCCTAGGCGGACAGGGGTCCTACGAGCAGTACTTC
CDR3 protein: CATSLGGQGSYEQYF

J gene: TRBJ1-2
V gene: TRBV27
clone size: -
D gene: -
CDR3 DNA: TGTGCCAGCAGTTTATCTGGGACCCGCTATGGCTACACCTTC
CDR3 protein: CASSLSGTRYGYTF

J gene: TRBJ2-7
V gene: TRBV28
clone size: -
D gene: -
CDR3 DNA: TGTGCCAGCAGTTTTCCCCCGGGCGGGACCTACGAGCAGTACTTC
CDR3 protein: CASSFPPGGTYEQYF

J gene: TRBJ1-2
V gene: TRBV7-9
clone size: -
D gene: TRBD1
CDR3 DNA: TGTGCCAGCAGCCACGGACAGGGTAACTATGGCTACACCTTC
CDR3 protein: CASSHGQGNYGYTF

J gene: TRBJ1-1
V gene: TRBV6-6
clone size: -
D gene: -
CDR3 DNA: TGTGCCAGCAGAGCGGCGGGGAACACTGAAGCTTTCTTT
CDR3 protein: CASRAAGNTEAFF

J gene: TRBJ1-5
V gene: TRBV9
clone size: -
D gene: -
CDR3 DNA: TGTGCCAGCAGCGTAGCAACGGATCAGCCCCAGCATTTT
CDR3 protein: CASSVATDQPQHF

J gene: TRBJ2-7
V gene: TRBV27
clone size: -
D gene: TRBD1
CDR3 DNA: TGTGCCAGCAGTTCAGCCGGGACAGGGCACACCTACGAGCAGTACTTC
CDR3 protein: CASSSAGTGHTYEQYF

J gene: TRBJ2-1
V gene: TRBV9
clone size: -
D gene: TRBD1
CDR3 DNA: TGTGCCAGCAGCCCCCTCCGGACAGGGGTCTACAATGAGCAGTTCTTC
CDR3 protein: CASSPLRTGVYNEQFF

J gene: TRBJ2-7
V gene: TRBV9
clone size: -
D gene: -
CDR3 DNA: TGTGCCAGCAGCGTAGGTCGGGGAGAGCAGTACTTC
CDR3 protein: CASSVGRGEQYF

J gene: TRBJ2-7
V gene: TRBV6-6
clone size: -
D gene: -
CDR3 DNA: TGTGCCAGTAGGAACGGACCGAGCTCCTACGAGCAGTACTTC
CDR3 protein: CASRNGPSSYEQYF

J gene: TRBJ2-7
V gene: TRBV19
clone size: -
D gene: -
CDR3 DNA: TGTGCCAGTAGTATAGGCGGGCGGGAAACCTACGAGCAGTACTTC
CDR3 protein: CASSIGGRETYEQYF

J gene: TRBJ2-7
V gene: TRBV15
clone size: once
D gene: -
CDR3 DNA: TGTGCCACCAGCATCGACAGAAACTCCTACGAGCAGTACTTC
CDR3 protein: CATSIDRNSYEQYF

J gene: TRBJ2-7
V gene: TRBV7-9
clone size: -
D gene: TRBD1
CDR3 DNA: TGTGCCAGCAGCTTGCAGGACAGGGCCTACGAGCAGTACTTC
CDR3 protein: CASSLQDRAYEQYF

J gene: TRBJ2-7
V gene: TRBV4-1
clone size: -
D gene: TRBD2
CDR3 DNA: TGCGCCAGCAGCCAAGAACAGGCCGGGACTAGCGGGAGATCCGAGCAGTACTTC
CDR3 protein: CASSQEQAGTSGRSEQYF

J gene: TRBJ1-5
V gene: TRBV28
clone size: -
D gene: TRBD1
CDR3 DNA: TGTGCCAGCAGTTTACTTGGACAGGAGGTGGGCAATCAGCCCCAGCATTTT
CDR3 protein: CASSLLGQEVGNQPQHF

J gene: TRBJ2-7
V gene: TRBV5-4
clone size: -
D gene: -
CDR3 DNA: TGTGCCAGCAGCCCGGGGGACCTGTCCTACGAGCAGTACTTC
CDR3 protein: CASSPGDLSYEQYF

J gene: TRBJ2-3
V gene: TRBV7-8
clone size: -
D gene: -
CDR3 DNA: TGTGCCAGCAGCTTAGTTCTAGGGTGGGGAAGCACAGATACGCAGTATTTT
CDR3 protein: CASSLVLGWGSTDTQYF

J gene: TRBJ2-7
V gene: TRBV5-8
clone size: -
D gene: TRBD2
CDR3 DNA: TGTGCCAGCAGCTTGGGGCTAGCGGGAGGGCTCGAGCAGTACTTC
CDR3 protein: CASSLGLAGGLEQYF

J gene: TRBJ2-5
V gene: TRBV7-2
clone size: -
D gene: -
CDR3 DNA: TGTGCCAGCAGCTCACCACCCCGGACGCCGCAAGAGACCCAGTACTTC
CDR3 protein: CASSSPPRTPQETQYF

J gene: TRBJ1-1
V gene: TRBV4-3
clone size: few
D gene: -
CDR3 DNA: TGCGCCAGCAGCCAAGTTGAGGGCACTGAAGCTTTCTTT
CDR3 protein: CASSQVEGTEAFF

J gene: TRBJ2-1
V gene: TRBV29-1
clone size: -
D gene: -
CDR3 DNA: TGCAGCGCCAAAGAGACAATCCATGAGCAGTTCTTC
CDR3 protein: CSAKETIHEQFF

J gene: TRBJ2-7
V gene: TRBV2
clone size: -
D gene: TRBD2
CDR3 DNA: TGTGCCAGCAAACACGGGGAGGGGTTCGAGCAGTACTTC
CDR3 protein: CASKHGEGFEQYF

J gene: TRBJ2-7
V gene: TRBV7-9
clone size: -
D gene: -
CDR3 DNA: TGTGCCAGCAGCTTTTCGGACAACTCCTACGAGCAGTACTTC
CDR3 protein: CASSFSDNSYEQYF

J gene: TRBJ2-7
V gene: TRBV4-3
clone size: -
D gene: -
CDR3 DNA: TGCGCCAGCAGCCCACGGCCGGCTGCGGAACTGTACGAGCAGTACTTC
CDR3 protein: CASSPRPAAELYEQYF